Below are 8 T cell receptor beta chains sequenced from a single sample in a study of CDR3 diversity in severe acne (dated 2019 in TCRdb). Libraries were built with PCR. The sample was run on an Illumina HiSeq 2000. TCRdb's own reprocessing of the public reads used fastp at Q25 and MiXCR and kept productive beta chains. Each record represents a unique CDR3 protein, reported with the most common genes and DNA among its rows. This sample holds 65,000 to 95,000 distinct CDR3 sequences; around 53% were observed only once. Approximately 14% of the sample belongs to the ten largest clones. Sequenced material: blood. All receptors come from a male donor in good health, without acne.

This clonotype was found a few times. This chain uses TRBV7-9 with TRBJ1-5; D remains ambiguous. Germline CDR1 is SEHNR and CDR2 is FQNEAQ (reference sequence). This CDR3 spans 17 amino acids. Trimming left V 5 bases short and J 5 bases short, with 22 bases between. CDR3 loop: CASSLVEAFTVYQPQHF. CDR3 coding DNA: TGTGCCAGCAGCCTCGTGGAAGCGTTTACAGTGTATCAGCCCCAGCATTTT.

The V gene is TRBV4-2, the J gene TRBJ2-7; maybe TRBD2 (6 bases). The DNA end is a closer match to TRBJ2-1, so the J assignment may be wrong. This CDR3 is 15 amino acids long. Germline CDR1 reads LGHNA; CDR2 reads YNFKEQ. CDR3 sequence: CASSQEISGYNEQFF. The CDR3 region has the DNA TGTGCCAGCAGCCAAGAGATTAGCGGATACAATGAGCAGTTCTTC.

This clonotype has only a few counts. The chain combines TRBV7-9 with TRBJ1-5, with D unresolved. Trimming removed 1 base from V and 3 bases from J, with 13 bases in between. The CDR3 spans 16 residues. Germline CDR1 reads SEHNR; CDR2 reads FQNEAQ (reference sequence). This chain's CDR3 is CASSLDGGLYNQPQHF. The CDR3 DNA is TGTGCCAGCAGCTTAGATGGAGGGCTGTACAATCAGCCCCAGCATTTT.

The chain has TRBV7-9 and TRBJ2-3; D call uncertain. The germline V gene has CDR1 SEHNR and CDR2 FQNEAQ (reference sequence). CDR3 length equals 15 residues. The germline V and J ends were trimmed by 3 bases and 1 base, with 11 bases remaining between them. The CDR3 nucleotides are TGTGCCAGCAGCTTCCCCAAAGGGCGCACAGATACGCAGTATTTT. It encodes CASSFPKGRTDTQYF.

In its sample, this clonotype was seen many times. The chain uses TRBV6-6 and TRBJ2-5; TRBD2 aligns across 7 bases. CDR1 and CDR2 (germline): MNHNY, SVGAGI (reference sequence). The length of the CDR3 is 14 residues. Trimming cost V 7 bases and J 3 bases; bases outside gene matches: 8. DNA of the CDR3: TGTGCCAGCACTCAAGAACGGGGGGAAGAGACCCAGTACTTC. Its protein is CASTQERGEETQYF.

The rearrangement uses TRBV2 and TRBJ1-5, with TRBD1 as a possible D gene (5 bases). The germline CDR1 and CDR2 sequences are SNHLY and FYNNEI. CDR3 length equals 17 residues. The V end was cut by 4 bases, the J end by 0 bases, with 16 bases between. The CDR3 DNA sequence: TGTGCCAGCAGTGTCGGGGGGGGGGGGGATAGCAATCAGCCCCAGCATTTT. This translates into CASSVGGGGDSNQPQHF. The complete variable domain, with remaining parts taken from reference TRBV2 and TRBJ1-5, reads EPEVTQTPSHQVTQMGQEVILRCVPISNHLYFYWYRQILGQKVEFLVSFYNNEISEKSEIFDDQFSVERPDGSNFTLKIRSTKLEDSAMYFCASSVGGGGDSNQPQHFGDGTRLSIL.

This clonotype occurred many times. This chain joins TRBV20-1 and TRBJ1-2; D unresolved. Germline V CDR1 and CDR2: DFQATT, SNEGSKA (reference sequence). CDR3 length equals 13 residues. V was cut by 3 bases and J by 4 bases, with 12 bases left in between. Here the CDR3 DNA reads TGCAGTGCTAGTCCGCGGAGCATCTATGGCTACACCTTC. This translates into CSASPRSIYGYTF.

CDR3 coding DNA: TGTGCCATCAGTGAGATGGGAGGGGAGAATTCACCCCTCCACTTT. This encodes CAISEMGGENSPLHF. The genes are TRBV10-3 and TRBJ1-6, with D perhaps matching TRBD1 (5 bases). The CDR3 is made up of 15 amino acids. Germline CDR1 reads ENHRY; CDR2 reads SYGVKD. Trimming took 2 bases from V and 7 from J, leaving 12 bases between them.